This T cell receptor (beta chain) was obtained from a study of blood T cell repertoires in COVID-19. Study background: COVID-19 samples, acute and convalescent, were from the United States, Italy and Spain. T cells, B-cell-depleted T cells, or PBMCs supplied cDNA or gDNA.

The sample holds a few counts of this clone. Original processing notes: Nucleated cell number was recorded as an estimate derived from reference gene primer amplification. Only in-frame clones appear in the TCRdb table, and some are missing; sequencing was by immunoSEQ multiplex PCR. D and trimming were read from the DNA, whereas the V and J calls and clone size are those reported in that table. Counted here are some 160,000 clones, about 77% occurring once; the ten biggest clones make up more than 11%. Per the germline V gene, CDR1 is MNHEY and CDR2 is SVGAGI. The CDR3 length is 13 residues. V was pared by 8 bases and J by 3 bases, with 13 bases between.

The chain employs TRBV6-5 and TRBJ1-2; D ambiguous. The source of this sequence is an elderly woman with acute or convalescent COVID-19. The sequenced sample was peripheral blood. The CDR3 reads CASAVKGDYGYTF. Written as DNA, the CDR3 is TGTGCCAGCGCAGTCAAAGGAGACTATGGCTACACCTTC.